The 11 T cell receptor beta chains given below trace back to one sample, sequenced in a study of blood T cells in healthy people across ages. Together with a sample-barcoded 5' primer, a J-beta primer mix was included in a second PCR lasting roughly 6 to 12 cycles. One entry per CDR3 protein results from TCRdb running MiXCR on the 5' RACE reads. The table lists about 1.5 million distinct CDR3 sequences, around 40% of them singletons. Sequencing input: blood. The receptors come from a woman aged 18-29 years in good health.

This chain connects TRBV27 to TRBJ1-6; no clear D gene. CDR3 length: 13 residues. V lost 7 bases, J lost 6 bases, and 10 bases lay in between. Looked up from germline, CDR1 is MNHEY and CDR2 is SMNVEV (reference sequence). The CDR3 region is CASNLAGNSPLHF. DNA for the CDR3: TGTGCCAGCAACCTTGCTGGTAATTCACCCCTCCACTTT.

The gene calls are TRBV20-1 and TRBJ1-5, with 9 bases aligning to TRBD1. There are 16 residues in the CDR3. V dropped 2 bases and J dropped 0; count of bases not matched to a gene: 5. Germline V lookup: CDR1 DFQATT, CDR2 SNEGSKA (reference sequence). CDR3 sequence reads: CSARRGTGNSNQPQHF. The CDR3 DNA reads as TGCAGTGCTAGAAGGGGGACAGGGAATAGCAATCAGCCCCAGCATTTT.

This clonotype was seen a handful of times. The V and J genes are TRBV20-1 and TRBJ2-6; a possible D gene is TRBD1 (5 bases). The germline V and J ends were trimmed by 0 bases and 2 bases, with 14 bases remaining between them. The CDR3 loop spans 17 amino acids. Germline values: CDR1 DFQATT, CDR2 SNEGSKA (reference sequence). The CDR3 sequence: CSARDLGWGAGANVLTF. CDR3 in DNA: TGCAGTGCTAGAGATCTCGGCTGGGGCGCTGGGGCCAACGTCCTGACTTTC.

This clonotype occurred a few times. The rearrangement uses TRBV4-3 and TRBJ2-3; D may match TRBD1 or TRBD2 (7 bases each). The germline gives CDR1 LGHNA, CDR2 YSLEER. V lost 4 bases and J lost 2, with 19 bases in between. The CDR3 extends over 17 amino acids. DNA for the CDR3: TGCGCCAGCAGCCTAAGGGGGGAGGGACAGCACACAGATACGCAGTATTTT. Its protein is CASSLRGEGQHTDTQYF.

This clonotype was seen only a few times. The rearrangement uses TRBV12-5 and TRBJ1-2; D gene unclear. Looked up from germline, CDR1 is LGHNT and CDR2 is FRNRAP. The V end lost 0 bases, the J end lost 4 bases, and 9 bases lay between the germline ends. The CDR3 spans 14 residues. The DNA of the CDR3 is TGTGCTAGTGGTTTGGTAGGTAGGGTCTATGGCTACACCTTC. Its translation is CASGLVGRVYGYTF.

The V gene is TRBV20-1, the J gene TRBJ2-3, with 12 bases aligning to TRBD2. The CDR3 is 15 amino acids. V lost 5 bases, J lost 4 bases, and 7 bases stayed unmatched. Germline V gene sequence: CDR1 DFQATT, CDR2 SNEGSKA (reference sequence). The CDR3 DNA reads as TGCAGTGCTTATCTAGCGGGAGGGCATGCAGATACGCAGTATTTT. Translation: CSAYLAGGHADTQYF.

In its sample, this clonotype was seen a few times. The J gene is TRBJ2-7, the V gene TRBV7-2, with 7 bases matching TRBD2. The V segment lost 2 bases and the J segment 2 bases; nucleotides outside the gene matches: 6. The CDR3 consists of 15 residues. Per the germline V gene, CDR1 is SGHTA and CDR2 is FQGNSA. The CDR3 sequence is CASSLSSGAPYEQYF. The CDR3 coding sequence is TGTGCCAGCAGCTTATCTAGCGGAGCTCCCTACGAGCAGTACTTC.

The chain joins TRBV4-3 to TRBJ1-6; D is uncertain. CDR3 length equals 14 residues. Germline V gene sequence: CDR1 LGHNA, CDR2 YSLEER. V lost 0 bases and J lost 9, with 9 bases in between. As DNA, the CDR3 is TGCGCCAGCAGCCAAGATCTGCAGACTTCACCCCTCCACTTT. It specifies CASSQDLQTSPLHF.

The J gene is TRBJ2-7, the V gene TRBV7-3; 9 bases align to TRBD2. Germline CDR1 reads SGHTA; CDR2 reads FQGTGA. The CDR3 is made up of 16 amino acids. J lost 0 bases, V lost 2 bases, and 5 bases had no gene match. The CDR3 sequence: CASSLSGTSSSYEQYF. As DNA, the CDR3 is TGTGCCAGCAGCTTATCCGGGACTAGCAGCTCCTACGAGCAGTACTTC.

This chain joins TRBV12-3 or TRBV12-4 and TRBJ2-1, with a possible D match to TRBD2 (5 bases). V lost 2 bases, J lost 8 bases, and 13 bases lay in between. The CDR3 loop spans 14 amino acids. Here the CDR3 DNA reads TGTGCCAGCAGTTTAATAAAGACTATCGATGAGCAGTTCTTC. Protein sequence: CASSLIKTIDEQFF.

In this sample, this clonotype turned up a few times. The V call is TRBV4-3, the J call TRBJ2-7; perhaps TRBD2 as D (6 bases). The CDR3 has 18 residues. V lost 0 bases and J 0 bases, leaving 18 bases between the germline ends. Per germline, CDR1 LGHNA and CDR2 YSLEER. Written as DNA, the CDR3 is TGCGCCAGCAGCCAAGATCGGAGTACGGGACTCCTCTCCTACGAGCAGTACTTC. Its translation is CASSQDRSTGLLSYEQYF.